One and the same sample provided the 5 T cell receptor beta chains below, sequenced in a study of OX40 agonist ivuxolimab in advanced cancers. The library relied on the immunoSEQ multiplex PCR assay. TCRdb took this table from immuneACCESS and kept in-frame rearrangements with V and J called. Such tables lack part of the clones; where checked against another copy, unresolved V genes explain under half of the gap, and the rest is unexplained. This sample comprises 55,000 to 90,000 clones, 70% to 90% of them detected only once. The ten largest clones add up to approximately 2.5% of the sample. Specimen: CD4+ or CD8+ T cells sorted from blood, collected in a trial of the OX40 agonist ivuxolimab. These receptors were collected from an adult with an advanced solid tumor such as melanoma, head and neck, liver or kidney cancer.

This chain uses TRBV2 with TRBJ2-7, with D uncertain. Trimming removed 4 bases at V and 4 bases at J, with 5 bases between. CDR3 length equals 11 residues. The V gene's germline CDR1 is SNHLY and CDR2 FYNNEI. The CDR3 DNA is TGTGCCAGCAGTGCGATTTACGAGCAGTACTTC. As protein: CASSAIYEQYF.

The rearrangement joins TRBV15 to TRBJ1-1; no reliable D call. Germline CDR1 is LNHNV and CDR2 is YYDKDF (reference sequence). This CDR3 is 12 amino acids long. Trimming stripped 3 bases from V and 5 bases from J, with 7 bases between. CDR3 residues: CATSRLDTEAFF. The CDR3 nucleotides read TGTGCCACCAGCAGGTTAGATACTGAAGCTTTCTTT.

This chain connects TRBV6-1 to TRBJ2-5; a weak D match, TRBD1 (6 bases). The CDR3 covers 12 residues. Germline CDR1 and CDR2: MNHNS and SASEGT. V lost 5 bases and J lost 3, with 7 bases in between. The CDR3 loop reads CASSQGKETQYF. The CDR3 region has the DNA TGTGCCAGCAGTCAGGGGAAAGAGACCCAGTACTTC.

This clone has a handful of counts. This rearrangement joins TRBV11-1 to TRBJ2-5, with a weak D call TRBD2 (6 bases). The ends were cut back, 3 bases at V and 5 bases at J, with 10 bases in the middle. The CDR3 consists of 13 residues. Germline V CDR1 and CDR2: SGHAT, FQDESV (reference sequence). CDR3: CASSFLARETQYF. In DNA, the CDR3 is TGTGCCAGCAGCTTCCTAGCGAGGGAGACCCAGTACTTC.

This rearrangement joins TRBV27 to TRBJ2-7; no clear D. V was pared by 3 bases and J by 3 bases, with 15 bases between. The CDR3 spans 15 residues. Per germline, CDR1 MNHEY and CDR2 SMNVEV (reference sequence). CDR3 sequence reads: CASSLGSVYYYEQYF. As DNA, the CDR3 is TGTGCCAGCAGTTTGGGAAGCGTCTACTACTACGAGCAGTACTTC.